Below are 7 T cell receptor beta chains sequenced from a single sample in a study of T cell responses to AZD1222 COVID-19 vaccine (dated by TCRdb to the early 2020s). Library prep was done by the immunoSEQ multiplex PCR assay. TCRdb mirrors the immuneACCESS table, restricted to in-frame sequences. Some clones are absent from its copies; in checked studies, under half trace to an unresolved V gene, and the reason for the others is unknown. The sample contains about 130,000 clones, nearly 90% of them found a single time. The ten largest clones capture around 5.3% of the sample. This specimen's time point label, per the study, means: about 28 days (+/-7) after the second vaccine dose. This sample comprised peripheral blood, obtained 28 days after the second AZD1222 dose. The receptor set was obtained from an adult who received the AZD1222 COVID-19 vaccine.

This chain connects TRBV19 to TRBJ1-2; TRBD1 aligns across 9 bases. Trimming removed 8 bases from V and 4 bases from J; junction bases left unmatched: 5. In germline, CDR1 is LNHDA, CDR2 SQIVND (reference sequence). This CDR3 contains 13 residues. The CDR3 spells CASWGQGGYGYTF. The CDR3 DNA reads TGTGCCAGTTGGGGACAGGGTGGCTATGGCTACACCTTC. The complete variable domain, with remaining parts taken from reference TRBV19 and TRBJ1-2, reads DGGITQSPKYLFRKEGQNVTLSCEQNLNHDAMYWYRQDPGQGLRLIYYSQIVNDFQKGDIAEGYSVSREKKESFPLTVTSAQKNPTAFYLCASWGQGGYGYTFGSGTRLTVV.

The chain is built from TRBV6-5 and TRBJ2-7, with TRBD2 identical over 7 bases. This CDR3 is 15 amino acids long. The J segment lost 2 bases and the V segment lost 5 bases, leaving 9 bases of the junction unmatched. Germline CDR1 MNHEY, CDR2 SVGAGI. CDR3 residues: CASSLSRGGPYEQYF. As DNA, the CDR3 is TGTGCCAGCAGTCTTAGTCGCGGGGGTCCCTACGAGCAGTACTTC.

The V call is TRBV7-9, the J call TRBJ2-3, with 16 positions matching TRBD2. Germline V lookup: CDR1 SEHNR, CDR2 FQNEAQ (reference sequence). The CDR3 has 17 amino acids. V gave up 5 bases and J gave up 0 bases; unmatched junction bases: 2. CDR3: CASSPGLAGGSTDTQYF. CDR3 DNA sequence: TGTGCCAGCAGCCCGGGACTAGCGGGAGGGAGCACAGATACGCAGTATTTT. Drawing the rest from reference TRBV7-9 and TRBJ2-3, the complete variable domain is DTGVSQNPRHKITKRGQNVTFRCDPISEHNRLYWYRQTLGQGPEFLTYFQNEAQLEKSRLLSDRFSAERPKGSFSTLEIQRTEQGDSAMYLCASSPGLAGGSTDTQYFGPGTRLTVL.

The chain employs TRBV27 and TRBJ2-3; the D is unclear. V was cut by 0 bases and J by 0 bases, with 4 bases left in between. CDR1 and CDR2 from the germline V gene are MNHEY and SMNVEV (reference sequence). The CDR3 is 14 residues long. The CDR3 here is CASSLSISTDTQYF. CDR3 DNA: TGTGCCAGCAGTTTATCGATAAGCACAGATACGCAGTATTTT.

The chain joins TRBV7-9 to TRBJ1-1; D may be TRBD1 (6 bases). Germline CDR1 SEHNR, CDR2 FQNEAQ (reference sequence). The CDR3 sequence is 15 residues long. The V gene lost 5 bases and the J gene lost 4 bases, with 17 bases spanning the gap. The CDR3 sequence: CASSANRAFFTEAFF. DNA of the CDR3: TGTGCCAGCAGCGCCAACAGGGCTTTCTTCACTGAAGCTTTCTTT.

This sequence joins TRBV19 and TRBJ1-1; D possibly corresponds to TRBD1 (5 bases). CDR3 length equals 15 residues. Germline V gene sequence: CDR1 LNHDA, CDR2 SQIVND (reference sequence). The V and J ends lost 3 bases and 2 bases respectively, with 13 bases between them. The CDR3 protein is CASSILRGPNTEAFF. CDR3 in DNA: TGTGCCAGTAGTATTTTAAGGGGTCCCAACACTGAAGCTTTCTTT.

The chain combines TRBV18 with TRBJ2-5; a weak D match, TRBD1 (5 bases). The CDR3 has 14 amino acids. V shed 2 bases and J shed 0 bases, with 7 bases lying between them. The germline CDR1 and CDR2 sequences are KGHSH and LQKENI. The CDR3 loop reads CASSPWGNQETQYF. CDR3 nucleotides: TGTGCCAGCTCACCATGGGGCAACCAAGAGACCCAGTACTTC. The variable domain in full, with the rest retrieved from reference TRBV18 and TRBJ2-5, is NAGVMQNPRHLVRRRGQEARLRCSPMKGHSHVYWYRQLPEEGLKFMVYLQKENIIDESGMPKERFSAEFPKEGPSILRIQQVVRGDSAAYFCASSPWGNQETQYFGPGTRLLVL.